This is a list of T cell receptor beta chains from one sample in a study of T cell clonotyping in hematopoietic cell transplantation. Profiling relied on immunoSEQ multiplex PCR, and the TCRdb table lists in-frame clones only, not all of them. The sample consists of about 20,000 clones, 86% of them appearing once. Sequenced material: peripheral blood mononuclear cells, taken before stem cell transplant. Receptor source: a man aged 45-65 years with acute myeloid leukemia. Some clones in this sample may be carry-over from other donors' samples. The CDR3 runs from the conserved cysteine through the conserved F or W. Fields, in order: clone size, V gene, J gene, D gene, CDR3 DNA, CDR3 protein. The D gene is left open where the match is weak. For some rows the clone size is stated as once, few or many, or as a class when expanded; others skip it.

>.|TRBV7-8|TRBJ2-1|.
TGTGCCAGCAGCACATCCGGGCTGTACAATGAGCAGTTCTTC
CASSTSGLYNEQFF
>.|TRBV5-1|TRBJ1-2|.
TGCGCCAGCGCCCCGGGGGGGACTAACTATGGCTACACCTTC
CASAPGGTNYGYTF
>.|TRBV28|TRBJ1-2|.
TGTGCCAGCAACCTTCCAGGGGCGCGGGACTATGGCTACACCTTC
CASNLPGARDYGYTF
>.|TRBV27|TRBJ2-5|.
TGTGCCAGCAGTTTATCGATGGCTGGACTGATTCAAGAGACCCAGTACTTC
CASSLSMAGLIQETQYF
>.|TRBV19|TRBJ1-1|.
TGTGCCAGTGGGGCCTCGGGACTCCGTTCGGCTGAAGCTTTCTTT
CASGASGLRSAEAFF
>once|TRBV7-6|TRBJ1-1|.
TGTGCCAGCAGCCATAACCGCGGGGCTCCGAACACTGAAGCTTTCTTT
CASSHNRGAPNTEAFF
>.|TRBV5-1|TRBJ1-2|.
TGCGCCAGCAGCTTGCAGGGTATGAACTATGGCTACACCTTC
CASSLQGMNYGYTF
>.|TRBV4-1|TRBJ2-2|.
TGCGCCAGCAGCCAAGATACCCCACCCCGACCGAACACCGGGGAGCTGTTTTTT
CASSQDTPPRPNTGELFF
>.|TRBV27|TRBJ2-7|TRBD2
TGTGCCAGCAGCACCGGGGGGTCCTACGAGCAGTACTTC
CASSTGGSYEQYF
>.|TRBV28|TRBJ2-7|.
TGTGCCAGCAGCCCTAGCACCGACTGGTCCTACGAGCAGTACTTC
CASSPSTDWSYEQYF
>once|TRBV15|TRBJ1-1|.
TGTGCCACCAGCAGAGGATGGGACACTGAAGCTTTCTTT
CATSRGWDTEAFF
>.|TRBV21-1|TRBJ2-7|.
TGTGCCAGCACCCCAACAGCGGACCGTCGATATGACGAGCAGTACTTC
CASTPTADRRYDEQYF
>.|TRBV27|TRBJ1-2|TRBD1
TGTGCCAGCACAATGCGACAGGGAGCATCTTACGGTAACTATGGCTACACCTTC
CASTMRQGASYGNYGYTF
>.|TRBV5-6|TRBJ2-5|.
TGTGCCAGCAGCCTGAGGGGGACAGAGACCCAGTACTTC
CASSLRGTETQYF
>.|TRBV19|TRBJ1-1|TRBD1
TGTGCCAGTAGTATCCGGGACAGGGGGGCTGAAGCTTTCTTT
CASSIRDRGAEAFF
>.|TRBV7-8|TRBJ2-1|TRBD2
TGTGCCACCTATGTAGCGGGGGGGCCTAATGAGCAGTTCTTC
CATYVAGGPNEQFF
>few|TRBV11-3|TRBJ2-2|.
TGTGCCAGCAGCCAGGCGGGGTTGGGGCAGGCGCCTAAGAACACCGGGGAGCTGTTTTTT
CASSQAGLGQAPKNTGELFF
>.|TRBV29-1|TRBJ1-1|.
TGCAGCACCTGGACAGAAGACACTGAAGCTTTCTTT
CSTWTEDTEAFF
>.|TRBV5-1|TRBJ2-7|.
TGCGCCAGCAGCTCGGACCTTAGGGAGCAGTACTTC
CASSSDLREQYF
>.|TRBV19|TRBJ2-7|TRBD1
TGTGCCAGTAGTATCCCGGGACAGGGGATGGAGCAGTACTTC
CASSIPGQGMEQYF
>.|TRBV19|TRBJ2-3|TRBD2
TGTGCCAGTAGTACCGGGACTAAGTTCACAGATACGCAGTATTTT
CASSTGTKFTDTQYF
>.|TRBV2|TRBJ2-2|.
TGTGCCAGCAGCGCTGGGGGGACAAAGACCGGGGAGCTGTTTTTT
CASSAGGTKTGELFF
>.|TRBV6-6|TRBJ2-7|TRBD1
TGTGCCAGCAGGTCACGGGACAGGACCGTAGCGTACTTC
CASRSRDRTVAYF
>once|TRBV4-3|TRBJ1-5|.
TGCGCCAGCAGCCAGGGCGAGAATCAGCCCCAGCATTTT
CASSQGENQPQHF
>once|TRBV7-8|TRBJ1-2|.
TGTGCCAGCGGAAACAGAGGGACGCAAAGCTATGGCTACACCTTC
CASGNRGTQSYGYTF
>.|TRBV7-2|TRBJ2-5|.
TGTGCCAGCAGCTCGGCCCCCGACAGCCAAGAGACCCAGTACTTC
CASSSAPDSQETQYF